This T cell receptor (beta chain) originates from a study of patients and donors after allogeneic stem cell transplantation. With 2 bases clipped from V and 3 bases from J, the junction kept 14 bases outside the gene matches. CDR3 length: 20 amino acids. CDR1 and CDR2 from the germline V gene are SGHRS and YFSETQ. TCRdb passed the RT-PCR reads through MiXCR, listing each CDR3 protein once. Counted here are approximately 220,000 distinct CDR3 sequences, about 37% occurring once; the ten biggest clones make up about 9.9%. Sequencing used blood, either unsorted or a sorted T cell fraction (not recorded which). V and J are TRBV5-1 and TRBJ2-6, with 10 bases fitting TRBD1. The clonotype originates from a human donor who was either an allogeneic HSCT recipient or a stem cell or donor lymphocyte infusion donor (not recorded which). It is not recorded whose cells these are; they may come from a transplant donor. CDR3 loop: CASSLRGPGTGADGANVLTF. The CDR3 DNA is TGCGCCAGCAGCTTAAGAGGTCCCGGGACAGGGGCTGATGGGGCCAACGTCCTGACTTTC.